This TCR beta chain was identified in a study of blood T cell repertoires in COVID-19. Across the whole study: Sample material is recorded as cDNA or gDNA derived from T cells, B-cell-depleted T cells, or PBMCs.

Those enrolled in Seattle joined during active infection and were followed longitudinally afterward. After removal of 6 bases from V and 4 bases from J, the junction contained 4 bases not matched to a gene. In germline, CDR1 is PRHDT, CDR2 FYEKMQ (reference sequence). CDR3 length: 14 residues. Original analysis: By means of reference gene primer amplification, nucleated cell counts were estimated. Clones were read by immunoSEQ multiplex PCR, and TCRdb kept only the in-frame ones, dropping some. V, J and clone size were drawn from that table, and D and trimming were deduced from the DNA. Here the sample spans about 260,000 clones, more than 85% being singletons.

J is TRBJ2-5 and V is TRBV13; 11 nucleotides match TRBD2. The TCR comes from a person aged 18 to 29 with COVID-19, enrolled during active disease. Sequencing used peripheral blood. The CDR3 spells CASRRGTSGETQYF. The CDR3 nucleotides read TGTGCCAGCAGACGAGGGACTAGCGGAGAGACCCAGTACTTC.